Below are 21 T cell receptor beta chains sequenced from a single sample in a study of blood T cell repertoires in COVID-19. Some clones are missing from TCRdb's copy, which holds only in-frame ones; the method was immunoSEQ multiplex PCR. The data contain 90,000 to 150,000 clones, about four fifths of them singletons. Sequencing was carried out using peripheral blood. The receptor set was obtained from a woman at least 80 years old with acute or convalescent COVID-19.

The V call is TRBV5-1, the J call TRBJ2-2; TRBD1 matches at 7 bases. The CDR3 runs 16 residues. Germline V gene sequence: CDR1 SGHRS, CDR2 YFSETQ. V was clipped by 4 bases and J by 4 bases; unmatched bases: 10. The CDR3 here is CASSHGRTGSTGELFF. CDR3 sequence (DNA): TGCGCCAGCAGCCACGGCAGGACAGGAAGCACCGGGGAGCTGTTTTTT.

The chain couples TRBV7-2 to TRBJ1-5; maybe TRBD1 (5 bases). The germline gives CDR1 SGHTA, CDR2 FQGNSA. The CDR3 loop spans 16 amino acids. The ends were cut back, 2 bases at V and 2 bases at J, with 13 bases in the middle. The CDR3 is CASSLRGVGGNQPQHF. DNA of the CDR3: TGTGCCAGCAGCTTACGGGGGGTCGGGGGCAATCAGCCCCAGCATTTT.

This chain joins TRBV24-1 and TRBJ1-5; 9 nucleotides align to TRBD1. Germline assignment: CDR1 KGHDR and CDR2 SFDVKD. The length of the CDR3 is 15 residues. The V gene end was trimmed by 6 bases and the J gene end by 4 bases; junction bases not matched to a gene: 6. In nucleotides, the CDR3 is TGTGCCACCAGTCCTCCGGGACAGGGAAATCAGCCCCAGCATTTT. Amino acids: CATSPPGQGNQPQHF.

The V call is TRBV7-3, the J call TRBJ1-2; 7 nucleotides align to TRBD1. With 5 bases clipped from V and 8 bases from J, the junction kept 8 bases outside the gene matches. The V gene's germline CDR1 is SGHTA and CDR2 FQGTGA. This CDR3 is built from 13 residues. CDR3 coding DNA: TGTGCCAGCAGCACGGACAGGCGCCGGGGCTACACCTTC. Translated, it gives CASSTDRRRGYTF.

The V call is TRBV19, the J call TRBJ2-2; perhaps TRBD2 as D (6 bases). Trimming stripped 5 bases from V and 6 bases from J, with 13 bases between. The length of the CDR3 is 14 residues. Germline V gene lookup returns CDR1 LNHDA and CDR2 SQIVND (reference sequence). DNA of the CDR3: TGTGCCAGTAGTCTCTCTAGCGTTCCCGGGGAGCTGTTTTTT. Protein product: CASSLSSVPGELFF.

This clone has a handful of counts. This chain joins TRBV5-1 and TRBJ1-1; D is unresolved. The CDR3 runs to 19 residues. With 1 base removed from V and 0 bases from J, the gap between germline ends came to 22 bases. The germline CDR1 and CDR2 sequences are SGHRS and YFSETQ. The CDR3 region is CASSLLEGRESIMNTEAFF. The CDR3 nucleotides read TGCGCCAGCAGCTTGTTGGAGGGCCGAGAGTCTATTATGAACACTGAAGCTTTCTTT.

The chain recombines TRBV5-1 with TRBJ2-1; 9 bases map to TRBD2. The CDR3 has 16 amino acids. V trimming: 0 bases; J trimming: 0 bases; junction bases outside the gene matches: 1. Germline V gene data show CDR1 as SGHRS and CDR2 as YFSETQ. Written as DNA, the CDR3 is TGCGCCAGCAGCTTGGGACTAGCGGTCTCCTACAATGAGCAGTTCTTC. It encodes CASSLGLAVSYNEQFF. Full variable domain (missing parts from reference TRBV5-1 and TRBJ2-1): KAGVTQTPRYLIKTRGQQVTLSCSPISGHRSVSWYQQTPGQGLQFLFEYFSETQRNKGNFPGRFSGRQFSNSRSEMNVSTLELGDSALYLCASSLGLAVSYNEQFFGPGTRLTVL.

The chain joins TRBV12-2 to TRBJ2-1; TRBD1 is taken as the D call from the table, unchecked against the DNA. TRBV12-2 is described as a pseudogene. This CDR3 is built from 15 residues. CDR3: CASRFSGKTDNEQFF. The CDR3 region has the DNA TGTGCAAGTCGCTTTTCAGGGAAAACTGACAATGAGCAGTTCTTC.

The CDR3 DNA sequence: TGTGCCAGCAGTTTAAGAGGCAACTCCTACGAGCAGTACTTC. Translating gives CASSLRGNSYEQYF. The V call is TRBV27, the J call TRBJ2-7; D is unclear. The V gene's germline CDR1 is MNHEY and CDR2 SMNVEV (reference sequence). This CDR3 has 14 residues. The V and J ends lost 2 bases and 0 bases respectively, with 8 bases between them.

This sequence joins TRBV6-5 and TRBJ1-2; 7 positions match TRBD1. V was pared by 2 bases and J by 3 bases, with 6 bases of the junction left unmatched. The germline V gene encodes CDR1 MNHEY and CDR2 SVGAGI. The CDR3 length is 15 residues. The DNA for the CDR3 is TGTGCCAGCAGTTACGAGAGGGGGCGCGACTATGGCTACACCTTC. It translates to CASSYERGRDYGYTF.

This chain uses TRBV5-3 with TRBJ2-5, with 11 bases matching TRBD2. TRBV5-3 is identified as an open reading frame with a role that is uncertain. Unmatched junction bases numbered 14, after V lost 3 bases and J lost 4 bases. The CDR3 loop spans 18 amino acids. The CDR3 DNA sequence: TGTGCCAGAAGCTCACCGGGACTAGCGGATTTGCGTCGAGAGACCCAGTACTTC. Encoded protein: CARSSPGLADLRRETQYF.

This rearrangement joins TRBV9 to TRBJ2-6; D gene unclear. The CDR3 spans 17 residues. The germline gives CDR1 SGDLS, CDR2 YYNGEE. V lost 0 bases, J lost 0 bases, and 10 bases lay in between. The CDR3 reads CASSVAAAFSGANVLTF. The CDR3 nucleotides are TGTGCCAGCAGCGTAGCGGCAGCGTTCTCTGGGGCCAACGTCCTGACTTTC.

The chain has TRBV6-5 and TRBJ1-6; the D gene is possibly TRBD1 (6 bases). The CDR3 loop spans 14 amino acids. Trimming took 6 bases from V and 6 from J, leaving 12 bases between them. Germline CDR1 is MNHEY and CDR2 is SVGAGI. Written as DNA, the CDR3 is TGTGCCAGCAGGATTGGACAGTTTAATTCACCCCTCCACTTT. This sequence encodes CASRIGQFNSPLHF.

The chain joins TRBV5-1 to TRBJ2-7; 7 nucleotides align to TRBD1. CDR1 and CDR2 (germline): SGHRS, YFSETQ. There are 14 residues in the CDR3. V dropped 7 bases and J dropped 4; count of bases not matched to a gene: 11. For the CDR3, the DNA is TGCGCCAGCGGCGACAGGGCCAAGGGGTACGAGCAGTACTTC. Translating it yields CASGDRAKGYEQYF.

The chain uses TRBV24-1 and TRBJ1-5; 8 nucleotides line up with TRBD1. CDR1 and CDR2 from the germline V gene are KGHDR and SFDVKD. J was trimmed by 2 bases and V by 3 bases; bases with no gene match: 2. The CDR3 runs 15 residues. The CDR3 nucleotides read TGTGCCACCAGTGATCACAGGGGGGGCAATCAGCCCCAGCATTTT. Protein sequence: CATSDHRGGNQPQHF.

This clone has a handful of counts. The V gene is TRBV7-9, the J gene TRBJ2-7; D might be TRBD1 (5 bases). The CDR3 contains 14 residues. V gave up 3 bases and J gave up 3 bases, with 12 bases separating them. Germline V CDR1 and CDR2: SEHNR, FQNEAQ (reference sequence). CDR3: CASSLKGNSYEQYF. The CDR3 DNA sequence: TGTGCCAGCAGCTTGAAGGGGAACAGCTACGAGCAGTACTTC.

V and J are TRBV18 and TRBJ1-6; no firm D call. The CDR3 is 17 amino acids. V dropped 6 bases and J dropped 0 bases, with 15 bases sitting between them. Per germline, CDR1 KGHSH and CDR2 LQKENI. The CDR3 sequence is CASSRDEAASYNSPLHF. In DNA form, the CDR3 reads TGTGCCAGCTCCCGGGATGAAGCCGCCTCCTATAATTCACCCCTCCACTTT.

The chain uses TRBV7-2 and TRBJ2-7; TRBD2 is a possible D gene (5 bases). Germline V gene sequence: CDR1 SGHTA, CDR2 FQGNSA. The CDR3 spans 12 residues. V lost 5 bases, J lost 3 bases, and 8 bases lay in between. CDR3 amino acids: CASSRGFYEQYF. The CDR3 nucleotides are TGTGCCAGCAGCCGGGGATTCTACGAGCAGTACTTC.

The chain carries TRBV2 and TRBJ2-3; 9 positions match TRBD2. Per the germline V gene, CDR1 is SNHLY and CDR2 is FYNNEI. J was trimmed by 1 base and V by 1 base; bases with no gene match: 3. The CDR3 loop spans 16 amino acids. Here the CDR3 DNA reads TGTGCCAGCAGTGAAGTCGCGGGGGGGGGCACAGATACGCAGTATTTT. As protein: CASSEVAGGGTDTQYF.

J is TRBJ1-4 and V is TRBV5-1; 11 bases are shared with TRBD1. The junction had 2 bases not matched to a gene; V was cut back by 4 bases and J by 3 bases. CDR1 and CDR2 (germline): SGHRS, YFSETQ. This CDR3 spans 15 amino acids. The CDR3 region has the DNA TGCGCCAGCAGCGGACAGGGGGCAGCTAATGAAAAACTGTTTTTT. The encoded protein is CASSGQGAANEKLFF.

The rearrangement uses TRBV4-3 and TRBJ2-2; the D is unclear. This CDR3 comprises 12 residues. V lost 4 bases and J 6 bases, leaving 6 bases between the germline ends. Germline-derived CDR1 and CDR2 are LGHNA and YSLEER. The chain's CDR3 is CASSLGAGELFF. For the CDR3, the DNA is TGCGCCAGCAGCCTAGGAGCCGGGGAGCTGTTTTTT.